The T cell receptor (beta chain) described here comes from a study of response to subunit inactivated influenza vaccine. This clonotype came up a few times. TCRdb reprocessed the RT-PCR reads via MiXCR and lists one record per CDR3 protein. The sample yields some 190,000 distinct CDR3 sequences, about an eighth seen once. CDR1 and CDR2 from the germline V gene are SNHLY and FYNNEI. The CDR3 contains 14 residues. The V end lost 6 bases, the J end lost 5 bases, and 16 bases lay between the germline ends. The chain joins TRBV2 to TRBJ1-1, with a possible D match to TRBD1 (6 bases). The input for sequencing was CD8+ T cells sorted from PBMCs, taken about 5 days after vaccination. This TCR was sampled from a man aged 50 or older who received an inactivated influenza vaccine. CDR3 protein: CASRTGREITEAFF. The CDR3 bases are TGTGCCAGCAGAACAGGGAGGGAGATAACTGAAGCTTTCTTT.